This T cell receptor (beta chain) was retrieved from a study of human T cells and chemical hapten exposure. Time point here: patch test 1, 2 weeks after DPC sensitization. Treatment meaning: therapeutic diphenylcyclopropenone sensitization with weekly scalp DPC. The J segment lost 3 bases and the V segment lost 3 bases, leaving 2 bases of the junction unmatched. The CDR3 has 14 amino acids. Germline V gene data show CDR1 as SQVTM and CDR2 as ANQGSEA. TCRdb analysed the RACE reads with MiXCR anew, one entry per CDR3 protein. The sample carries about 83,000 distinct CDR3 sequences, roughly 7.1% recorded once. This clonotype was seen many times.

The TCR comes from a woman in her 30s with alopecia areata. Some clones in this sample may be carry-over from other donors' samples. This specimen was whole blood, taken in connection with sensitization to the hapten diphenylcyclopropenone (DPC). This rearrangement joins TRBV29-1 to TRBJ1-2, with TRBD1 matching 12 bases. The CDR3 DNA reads TGCAGCGTTGATGGGACAGGGGGCGACTATGGCTACACCTTC. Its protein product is CSVDGTGGDYGYTF.